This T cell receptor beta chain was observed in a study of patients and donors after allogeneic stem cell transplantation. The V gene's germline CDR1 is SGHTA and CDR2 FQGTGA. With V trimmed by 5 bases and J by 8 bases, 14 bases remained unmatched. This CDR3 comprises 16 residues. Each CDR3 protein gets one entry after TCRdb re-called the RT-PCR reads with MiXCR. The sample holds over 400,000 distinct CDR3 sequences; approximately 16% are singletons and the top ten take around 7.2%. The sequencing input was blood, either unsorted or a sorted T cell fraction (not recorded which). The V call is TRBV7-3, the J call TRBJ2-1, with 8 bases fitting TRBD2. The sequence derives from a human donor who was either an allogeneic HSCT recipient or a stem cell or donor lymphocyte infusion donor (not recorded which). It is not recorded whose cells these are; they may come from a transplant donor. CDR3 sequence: CASSPDRGGRSDEQFF. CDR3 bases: TGTGCCAGCAGCCCCGATAGGGGCGGGAGGTCGGATGAGCAGTTCTTC.